A single sample gave rise to the 12 T cell receptor beta chains below, sequenced in a study of blood T cell repertoires in COVID-19. This table comes from immunoSEQ multiplex PCR, and its TCRdb copy is limited to in-frame clones, with some not included. The sample holds roughly 140,000 clones, over 70% seen once. What was sequenced was peripheral blood. These TCRs come from a woman aged 55-70 years with acute or convalescent COVID-19.

Only a few counts were recorded for this clone. This chain links TRBV20-1 with TRBJ2-1, with D tentatively TRBD2 (6 bases). Germline CDR1 is DFQATT and CDR2 is SNEGSKA (reference sequence). Between the trimmed V and J ends, which lost 3 bases and 6 bases, there was a span of 18 bases. The CDR3 length is 15 residues. CDR3 residues: CSASGGLGLGNEQFF. The CDR3, as DNA: TGCAGTGCTAGTGGAGGGCTGGGGTTAGGCAATGAGCAGTTCTTC.

This clone showed up just a few times. The V call is TRBV5-1, the J call TRBJ2-1; 12 nucleotides align to TRBD2. This CDR3 contains 16 residues. Germline V gene lookup returns CDR1 SGHRS and CDR2 YFSETQ. Unmatched junction bases numbered 10, after V lost 3 bases and J lost 9 bases. The CDR3 reads CASSSTLAGGQVEQFF. The CDR3 nucleotides read TGCGCCAGCAGCTCGACCCTAGCGGGAGGGCAGGTTGAGCAGTTCTTC. Drawing the rest from reference TRBV5-1 and TRBJ2-1, the complete variable domain is KAGVTQTPRYLIKTRGQQVTLSCSPISGHRSVSWYQQTPGQGLQFLFEYFSETQRNKGNFPGRFSGRQFSNSRSEMNVSTLELGDSALYLCASSSTLAGGQVEQFFGPGTRLTVL.

DNA for the CDR3: TGTGCCAGCAGTTTACCCAGGGGCAATTCACCCCTCCACTTT. Its protein is CASSLPRGNSPLHF. The genes are TRBV28 and TRBJ1-6; D may be TRBD1 (6 bases). The CDR3 has 14 amino acids. Germline CDR1 is MDHEN and CDR2 is SYDVKM. V was pared by 2 bases and J by 7 bases, with 9 bases between.

As DNA, the CDR3 is TGTGCCAGTAGTATCAGGGTATCCTCCCTTAATGAAAAACTGTTTTTT. Residues: CASSIRVSSLNEKLFF. This chain joins TRBV19 and TRBJ1-4; D is possibly TRBD1 (5 bases). V was pared by 3 bases and J by 4 bases, with 15 bases between. CDR1 and CDR2 from the germline V gene are LNHDA and SQIVND (reference sequence). The CDR3 length is 16 residues.

The chain has TRBV5-6 and TRBJ2-1; D unclear. The germline CDR1 and CDR2 sequences are SGHDT and YYEEEE. This CDR3 is built from 11 residues. V lost 0 bases and J 8 bases, leaving 3 bases between the germline ends. CDR3 amino acids: CASSLDYEQFF. For the CDR3, the DNA is TGTGCCAGCAGCTTGGACTATGAGCAGTTCTTC.

J is TRBJ2-5 and V is TRBV5-1; 12 nucleotides match TRBD2. Germline V gene lookup returns CDR1 SGHRS and CDR2 YFSETQ. V lost 4 bases and J lost 4; bases outside the gene matches: 5. This CDR3 has 15 amino acids. DNA of the CDR3: TGCGCCAGCAGCGCTAGCGGGAGGGCCGGAGAGACCCAGTACTTC. This translates into CASSASGRAGETQYF.

J is TRBJ2-7 and V is TRBV6-5, with D tentatively TRBD1 (6 bases). V dropped 10 bases and J dropped 2 bases, with 15 bases sitting between them. The CDR3 sequence is 13 residues long. CDR1 and CDR2 (germline): MNHEY, SVGAGI. CDR3 bases: TGTGCCACCCTGGGGCCAGGGGCCTACGAGCAGTACTTC. It is translated as CATLGPGAYEQYF.

The J gene is TRBJ1-1, the V gene TRBV5-6; D perhaps matches TRBD1 (6 bases). The CDR3 extends over 15 amino acids. Germline lookup yields CDR1 SGHDT and CDR2 YYEEEE. V lost 4 bases, J lost 6 bases, and 19 bases lay in between. The CDR3 nucleotides are TGTGCCAGCAGCCGGGACATCCTCCCAGGCGCTGAAGCTTTCTTT. Amino acid sequence: CASSRDILPGAEAFF. The variable domain in full, with the rest retrieved from reference TRBV5-6 and TRBJ1-1, is DAGVTQSPTHLIKTRGQQVTLRCSPKSGHDTVSWYQQALGQGPQFIFQYYEEEERQRGNFPDRFSGHQFPNYSSELNVNALLLGDSALYLCASSRDILPGAEAFFGQGTRLTVV.

This chain links TRBV28 with TRBJ1-1, with 8 bases identical to TRBD1. The germline CDR1 and CDR2 sequences are MDHEN and SYDVKM. V shed 5 bases, J shed 5 bases, and the junction held 10 bases outside the gene matches. The CDR3 length is 15 residues. This CDR3 is CASSLLRGPTTEAFF. CDR3 DNA sequence: TGTGCCAGCAGTCTCCTCAGGGGGCCGACGACTGAAGCTTTCTTT.

The chain's CDR3 is CASSLSWDIANTGELFF. CDR3 DNA sequence: TGTGCCAGCAGTTTATCCTGGGACATTGCGAACACCGGGGAGCTGTTTTTT. This chain joins TRBV27 and TRBJ2-2; a weak D match, TRBD1 (6 bases). Trimming took off 0 bases at V and 0 bases at J, with 11 bases between the two ends. CDR1 is MNHEY, CDR2 SMNVEV, per germline (reference sequence). CDR3 length equals 17 residues.

This chain joins TRBV9 and TRBJ2-7, with a tentative D call TRBD2 (5 bases). Germline CDR1 SGDLS, CDR2 YYNGEE. V lost 3 bases to trimming and J lost 0 bases, with 13 bases between them. This CDR3 comprises 15 residues. The CDR3 nucleotides are TGTGCCAGCAGCGCCTACCCCCGGGACTCCTACGAGCAGTACTTC. Protein product: CASSAYPRDSYEQYF.

V usage is TRBV3-1 (or the pseudogene TRBV3-2) and J usage is TRBJ2-1, with 11 positions matching TRBD2. V trimming: 1 base; J trimming: 10 bases; junction bases outside the gene matches: 6. The CDR3 consists of 15 residues. Looked up from germline, CDR1 is LGHDT and CDR2 is YNNKEL (reference sequence). The CDR3 reads CASSQATSGRQEQFF. CDR3 coding DNA: TGTGCCAGCAGCCAAGCTACTAGCGGGAGACAGGAGCAGTTCTTC.